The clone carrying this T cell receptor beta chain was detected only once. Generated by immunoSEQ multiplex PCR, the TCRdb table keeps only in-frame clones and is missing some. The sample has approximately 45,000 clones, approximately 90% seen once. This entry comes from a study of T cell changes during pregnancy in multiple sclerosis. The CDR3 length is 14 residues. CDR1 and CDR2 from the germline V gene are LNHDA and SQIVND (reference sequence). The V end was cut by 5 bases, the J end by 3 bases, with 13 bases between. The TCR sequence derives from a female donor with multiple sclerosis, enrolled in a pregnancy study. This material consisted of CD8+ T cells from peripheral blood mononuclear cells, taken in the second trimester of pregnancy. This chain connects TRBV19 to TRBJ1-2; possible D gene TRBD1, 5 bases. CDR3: CASSHKGYDYGYTF. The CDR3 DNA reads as TGTGCCAGTAGTCATAAGGGGTACGACTATGGCTACACCTTC. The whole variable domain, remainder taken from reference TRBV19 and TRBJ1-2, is DGGITQSPKYLFRKEGQNVTLSCEQNLNHDAMYWYRQDPGQGLRLIYYSQIVNDFQKGDIAEGYSVSREKKESFPLTVTSAQKNPTAFYLCASSHKGYDYGYTFGSGTRLTVV.